This record covers a single TCR beta chain. The CDR3 covers 18 residues. Germline loops: CDR1 LGHNA, CDR2 YSLEER. This sample was included in a study of CXCR3-negative and CXCR3-positive naive CD8 T cells. The authors made the TRB cDNA libraries by 5' RACE using UMI labels. Each CDR3 protein gets one entry in TCRdb, which reprocessed the 5' RACE reads and gives no DNA. This listing includes roughly 71,000 distinct CDR3 sequences. Sequencing was carried out using naive CXCR3- CD8+ T cells from blood. Subset denoted: CD45RO-CCR7+CD27+CD95- naive CD8+ T cells lacking CXCR3 (TNR3-). The V call is TRBV4-3, the J call TRBJ2-4; TCRdb calls TRBD1, which cannot be checked without DNA. The receptor comes from a human donor in good health. Some clones in this sample may be carry-over from other donors' samples. Here the CDR3 reads CASSQGGGEVMSKNIQYF.